This T cell receptor beta chain was identified during a study of T-cell memory formation after mild COVID-19. MiXCR, run by TCRdb on the 5' RACE reads, gives a single entry per CDR3 protein. This table has 300,000 to 350,000 distinct CDR3 sequences, less than 20% appearing once. This clonotype was seen more than once but under ten times. Germline CDR1 reads SGHRS; CDR2 reads YFSETQ. Trimming removed 4 bases at V and 9 bases at J, with 23 bases between. The CDR3 has 16 residues. The sample comprised PBMCs or a T cell subset sorted from them (not recorded which). The gene calls are TRBV5-1 and TRBJ2-1; possibly TRBD1 or TRBD2 for D (6 bases each). The sequence was obtained from a man aged 18 to 30 who had mild COVID-19 (a few samples of this study predate the infection). Cell type and time point are not known. CDR3 DNA: TGCGCCAGCAGCCCCGGGTCACGGGGGCTCGGCAGTGAGCAGTTCTTC. Protein: CASSPGSRGLGSEQFF. Drawing the rest from reference TRBV5-1 and TRBJ2-1, the complete variable domain is KAGVTQTPRYLIKTRGQQVTLSCSPISGHRSVSWYQQTPGQGLQFLFEYFSETQRNKGNFPGRFSGRQFSNSRSEMNVSTLELGDSALYLCASSPGSRGLGSEQFFGPGTRLTVL.